These 5 T cell receptor beta chains share one sample of origin, sequenced in a study of cytomegalovirus exposure and HLA in healthy donors. The PCR ran on 60 Vbeta and 13 Jbeta primers. Profiled with immunoSEQ multiplex PCR; TCRdb holds only in-frame clones, not every one. The sample includes 170,000 or so clones, around four fifths of them seen just once. The specimen sequenced was PBMCs. The receptors were gathered from a woman aged 25 to 39 in good health and CMV-seronegative.

This clone has only a few counts. This chain links TRBV7-6 with TRBJ2-7; TRBD2 matches at 7 bases. CDR1 SGHVS and CDR2 FNYEAQ come from the germline V gene. J was trimmed by 3 bases and V by 5 bases; bases with no gene match: 7. The CDR3 covers 14 residues. The CDR3 sequence is CASSPPGGIYEQYF. CDR3 DNA: TGTGCCAGCAGCCCACCCGGGGGGATCTACGAGCAGTACTTC.

The chain links TRBV2 to TRBJ1-1; the D is unclear. Germline V lookup: CDR1 SNHLY, CDR2 FYNNEI. The V and J ends lost 6 bases and 4 bases respectively, with 15 bases between them. The CDR3 covers 14 residues. CDR3: CASRWRSRGTEAFF. In DNA, the CDR3 is TGTGCCAGCAGATGGCGGTCGCGGGGCACTGAAGCTTTCTTT.

The chain couples TRBV27 to TRBJ1-6, with D possibly matching TRBD1 (6 bases). The CDR3 consists of 13 residues. Deletions cut 4 bases from V and 8 bases from J, with 9 bases between. Germline V gene lookup returns CDR1 MNHEY and CDR2 SMNVEV (reference sequence). CDR3 sequence (DNA): TGTGCCAGCAGTTCCAGGACAGATTCACCCCTCCACTTT. This sequence encodes CASSSRTDSPLHF.

The V call is TRBV15, the J call TRBJ1-1; D uncertain. Deletions cut 5 bases from V and 3 bases from J, with 16 bases between. Germline CDR1 and CDR2: LNHNV and YYDKDF (reference sequence). This CDR3 spans 15 amino acids. The CDR3 sequence is CATSLPEDGDTEAFF. In DNA, the CDR3 is TGTGCCACCAGCCTCCCAGAAGACGGGGACACTGAAGCTTTCTTT.

The chain carries TRBV13 and TRBJ2-3; D is perhaps TRBD1 (6 bases). The CDR3 length is 14 residues. V was clipped by 8 bases and J by 6 bases, with 18 bases between them. Germline V gene lookup returns CDR1 PRHDT and CDR2 FYEKMQ (reference sequence). The CDR3 bases are TGTGCCAGCTCTCTTCCAGGGGTTGGGGATACGCAGTATTTT. This gives the protein CASSLPGVGDTQYF.